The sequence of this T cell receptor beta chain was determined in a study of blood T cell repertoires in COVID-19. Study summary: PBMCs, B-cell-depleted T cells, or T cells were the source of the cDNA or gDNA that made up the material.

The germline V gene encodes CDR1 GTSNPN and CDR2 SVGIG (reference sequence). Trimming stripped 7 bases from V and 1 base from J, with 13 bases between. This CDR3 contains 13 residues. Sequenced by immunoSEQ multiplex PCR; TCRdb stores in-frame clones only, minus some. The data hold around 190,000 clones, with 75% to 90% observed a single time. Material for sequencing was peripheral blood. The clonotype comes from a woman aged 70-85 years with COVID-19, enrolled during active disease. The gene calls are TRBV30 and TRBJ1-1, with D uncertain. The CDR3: CASEAGGNTEAFF. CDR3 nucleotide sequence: TGTGCCTCTGAAGCCGGTGGGAACACTGAAGCTTTCTTT.